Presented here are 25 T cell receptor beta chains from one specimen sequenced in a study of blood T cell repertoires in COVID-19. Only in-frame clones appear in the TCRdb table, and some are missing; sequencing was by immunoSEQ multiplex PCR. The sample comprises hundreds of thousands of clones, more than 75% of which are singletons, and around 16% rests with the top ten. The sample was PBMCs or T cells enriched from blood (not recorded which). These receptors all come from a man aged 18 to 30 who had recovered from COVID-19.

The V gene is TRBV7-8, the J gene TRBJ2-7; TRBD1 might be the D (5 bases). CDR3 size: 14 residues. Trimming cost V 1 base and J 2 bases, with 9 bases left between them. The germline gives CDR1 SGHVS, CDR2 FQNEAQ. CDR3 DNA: TGTGCCAGCAGCTTAGTGTCCAGGGCCTACGAGCAGTACTTC. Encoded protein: CASSLVSRAYEQYF.

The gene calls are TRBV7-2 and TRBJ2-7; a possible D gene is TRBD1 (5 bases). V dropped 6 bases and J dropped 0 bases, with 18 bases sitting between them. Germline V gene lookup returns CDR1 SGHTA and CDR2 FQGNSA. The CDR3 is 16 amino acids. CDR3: CASRPTTASFSYEQYF. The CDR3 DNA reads TGTGCCAGCAGACCGACGACAGCCTCGTTCTCCTACGAGCAGTACTTC.

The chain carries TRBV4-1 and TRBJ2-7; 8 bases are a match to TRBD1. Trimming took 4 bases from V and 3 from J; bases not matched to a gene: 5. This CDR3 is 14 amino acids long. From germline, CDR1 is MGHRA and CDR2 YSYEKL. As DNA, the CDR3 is TGCGCCAGCAGCCTGGACAGGGAGTTCTACGAGCAGTACTTC. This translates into CASSLDREFYEQYF.

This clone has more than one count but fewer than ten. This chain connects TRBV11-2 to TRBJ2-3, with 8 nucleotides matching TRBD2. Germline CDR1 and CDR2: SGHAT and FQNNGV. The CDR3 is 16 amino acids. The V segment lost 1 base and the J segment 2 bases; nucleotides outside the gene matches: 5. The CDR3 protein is CASSLAASGFTDTQYF. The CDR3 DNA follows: TGTGCCAGCAGCTTAGCGGCTAGCGGGTTCACAGATACGCAGTATTTT.

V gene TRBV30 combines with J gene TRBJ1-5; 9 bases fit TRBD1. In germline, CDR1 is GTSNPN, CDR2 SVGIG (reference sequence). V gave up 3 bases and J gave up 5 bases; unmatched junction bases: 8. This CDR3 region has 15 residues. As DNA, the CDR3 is TGTGCCTGGAGCCGTGGGACAGGGTTGGATCAGCCCCAGCATTTT. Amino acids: CAWSRGTGLDQPQHF.

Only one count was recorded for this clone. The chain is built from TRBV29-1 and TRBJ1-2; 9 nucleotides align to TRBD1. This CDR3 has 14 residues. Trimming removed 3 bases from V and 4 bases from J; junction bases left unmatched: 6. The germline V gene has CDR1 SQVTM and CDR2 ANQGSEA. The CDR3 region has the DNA TGCAGCGTTGATGGGGACAGGGACTTCTATGGCTACACCTTC. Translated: CSVDGDRDFYGYTF. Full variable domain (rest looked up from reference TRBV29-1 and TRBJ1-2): SAVISQKPSRDICQRGTSLTIQCQVDSQVTMMFWYRQQPGQSLTLIATANQGSEATYESGFVIDKFPISRPNLTFSTLTVSNMSPEDSSIYLCSVDGDRDFYGYTFGSGTRLTVV.

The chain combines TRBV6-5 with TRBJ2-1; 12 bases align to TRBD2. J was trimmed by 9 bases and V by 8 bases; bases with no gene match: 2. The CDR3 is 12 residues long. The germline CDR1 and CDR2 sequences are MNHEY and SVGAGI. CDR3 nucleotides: TGTGCCAGCGGGACTAGCGGGTTTGAGCAGTTCTTC. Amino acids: CASGTSGFEQFF.

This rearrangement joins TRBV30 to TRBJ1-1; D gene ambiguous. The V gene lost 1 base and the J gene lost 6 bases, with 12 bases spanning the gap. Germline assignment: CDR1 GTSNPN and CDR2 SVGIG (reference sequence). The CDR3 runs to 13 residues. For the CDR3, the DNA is TGTGCCTGGAGTGCAGGATGGGCTGCTGAAGCTTTCTTT. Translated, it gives CAWSAGWAAEAFF.

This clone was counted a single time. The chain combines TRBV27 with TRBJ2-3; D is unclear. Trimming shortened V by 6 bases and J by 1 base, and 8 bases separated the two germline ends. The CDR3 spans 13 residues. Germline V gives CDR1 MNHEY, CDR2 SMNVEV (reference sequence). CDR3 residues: CASSARGTDTQYF. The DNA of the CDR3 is TGTGCCAGCAGCGCACGGGGCACAGATACGCAGTATTTT.

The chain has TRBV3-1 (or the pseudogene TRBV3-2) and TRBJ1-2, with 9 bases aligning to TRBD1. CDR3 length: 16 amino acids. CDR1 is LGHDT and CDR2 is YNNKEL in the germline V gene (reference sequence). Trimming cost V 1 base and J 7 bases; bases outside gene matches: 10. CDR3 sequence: CASSQATAGQGGGYTF. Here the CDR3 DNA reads TGTGCCAGCAGCCAAGCCACCGCGGGACAGGGAGGTGGCTACACCTTC.

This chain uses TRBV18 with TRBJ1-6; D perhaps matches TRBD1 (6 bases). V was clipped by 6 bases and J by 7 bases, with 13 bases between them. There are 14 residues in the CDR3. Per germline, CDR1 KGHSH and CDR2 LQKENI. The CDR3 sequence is CASSPGQQNSPLHF. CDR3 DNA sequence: TGTGCCAGCTCCCCGGGACAACAAAATTCACCCCTCCACTTT.

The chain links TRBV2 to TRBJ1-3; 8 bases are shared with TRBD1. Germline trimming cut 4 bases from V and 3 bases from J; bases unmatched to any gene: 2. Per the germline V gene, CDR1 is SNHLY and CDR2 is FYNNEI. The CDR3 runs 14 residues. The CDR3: CASSATGVGNTIYF. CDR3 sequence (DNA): TGTGCCAGCAGTGCGACAGGGGTTGGAAACACCATATATTTT.

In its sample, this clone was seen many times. The CDR3 nucleotides are TGTGCCAGCAGGAGAGGGGACAGGGGATCTGGAAACACCATATATTTT. The encoded protein is CASRRGDRGSGNTIYF. The V gene is TRBV2, the J gene TRBJ1-3; TRBD1 matches at 10 bases. Germline V CDR1 and CDR2: SNHLY, FYNNEI. The CDR3 length is 16 residues. V trimming: 6 bases; J trimming: 1 base; junction bases outside the gene matches: 6. Based on the CDR3 plus reference TRBV2 and TRBJ1-3, the full variable domain is EPEVTQTPSHQVTQMGQEVILRCVPISNHLYFYWYRQILGQKVEFLVSFYNNEISEKSEIFDDQFSVERPDGSNFTLKIRSTKLEDSAMYFCASRRGDRGSGNTIYFGEGSWLTVV.

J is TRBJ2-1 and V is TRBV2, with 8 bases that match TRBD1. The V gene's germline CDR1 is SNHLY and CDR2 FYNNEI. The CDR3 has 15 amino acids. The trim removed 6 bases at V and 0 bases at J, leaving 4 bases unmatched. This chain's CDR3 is CASRGDRSSYNEQFF. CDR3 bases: TGTGCCAGCAGGGGGGACAGGAGCTCCTACAATGAGCAGTTCTTC.

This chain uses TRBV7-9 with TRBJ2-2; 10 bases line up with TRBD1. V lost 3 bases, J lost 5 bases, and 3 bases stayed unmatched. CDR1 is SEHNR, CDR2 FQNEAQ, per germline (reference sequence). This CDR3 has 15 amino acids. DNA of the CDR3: TGTGCCAGCAGCTTCGGACAGGGGGAGACCGGGGAGCTGTTTTTT. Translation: CASSFGQGETGELFF. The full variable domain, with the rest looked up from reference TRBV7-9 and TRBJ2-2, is DTGVSQNPRHKITKRGQNVTFRCDPISEHNRLYWYRQTLGQGPEFLTYFQNEAQLEKSRLLSDRFSAERPKGSFSTLEIQRTEQGDSAMYLCASSFGQGETGELFFGEGSRLTVL.

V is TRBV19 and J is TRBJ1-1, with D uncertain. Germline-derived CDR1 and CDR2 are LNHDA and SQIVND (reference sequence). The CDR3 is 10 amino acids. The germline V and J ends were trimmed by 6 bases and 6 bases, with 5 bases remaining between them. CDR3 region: CASRGPEAFF. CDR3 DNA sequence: TGTGCCAGTAGGGGCCCTGAAGCTTTCTTT.

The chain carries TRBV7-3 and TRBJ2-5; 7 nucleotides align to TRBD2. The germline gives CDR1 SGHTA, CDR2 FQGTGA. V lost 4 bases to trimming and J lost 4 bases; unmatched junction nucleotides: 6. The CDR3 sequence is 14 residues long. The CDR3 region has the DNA TGTGCCAGCAGCTACGCGGGAGTTGGAGAGACCCAGTACTTC. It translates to CASSYAGVGETQYF.

The CDR3 is CASSLMRSTDTQYF. CDR3 nucleotides: TGTGCCAGCAGCTTAATGAGGAGCACAGATACGCAGTATTTT. The V gene is TRBV7-2, the J gene TRBJ2-3; D uncertain. Trimming removed 2 bases from V and 0 bases from J, with 6 bases in between. This CDR3 comprises 14 residues. From germline, CDR1 is SGHTA and CDR2 FQGNSA.

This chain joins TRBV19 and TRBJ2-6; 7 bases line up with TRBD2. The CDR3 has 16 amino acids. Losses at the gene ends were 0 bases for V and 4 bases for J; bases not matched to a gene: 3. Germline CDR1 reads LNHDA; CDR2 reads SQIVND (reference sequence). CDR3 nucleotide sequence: TGTGCCAGTAGTATAGATCGGGAGGCCGGGGCCAACGTCCTGACTTTC. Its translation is CASSIDREAGANVLTF.

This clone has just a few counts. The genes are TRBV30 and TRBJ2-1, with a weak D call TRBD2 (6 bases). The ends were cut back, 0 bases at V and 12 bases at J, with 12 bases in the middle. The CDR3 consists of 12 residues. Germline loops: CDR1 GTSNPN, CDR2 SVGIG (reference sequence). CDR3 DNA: TGTGCCTGGAGTGTACCCCCTAGCGTGCAGTTCTTC. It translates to CAWSVPPSVQFF.

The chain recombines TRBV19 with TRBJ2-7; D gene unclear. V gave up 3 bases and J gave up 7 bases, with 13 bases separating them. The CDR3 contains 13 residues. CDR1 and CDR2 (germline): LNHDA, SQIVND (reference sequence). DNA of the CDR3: TGTGCCAGTAGTATCCAGTTGGCTCGTGAGCAGTACTTC. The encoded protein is CASSIQLAREQYF.

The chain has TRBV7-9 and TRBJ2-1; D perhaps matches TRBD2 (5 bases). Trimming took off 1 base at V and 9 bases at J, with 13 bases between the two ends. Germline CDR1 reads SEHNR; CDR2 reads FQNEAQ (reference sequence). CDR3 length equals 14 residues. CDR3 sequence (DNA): TGTGCCAGCAGCTTAGGGGGTCTAGCCCGTGAGCAGTTCTTC. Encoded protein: CASSLGGLAREQFF.

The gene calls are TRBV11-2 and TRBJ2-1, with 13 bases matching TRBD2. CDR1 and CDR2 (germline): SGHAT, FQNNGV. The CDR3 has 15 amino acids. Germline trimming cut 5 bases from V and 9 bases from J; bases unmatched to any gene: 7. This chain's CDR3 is CASSPRTSGGAEQFF. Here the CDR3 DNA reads TGTGCCAGCAGCCCCAGGACTAGCGGGGGTGCTGAGCAGTTCTTC.

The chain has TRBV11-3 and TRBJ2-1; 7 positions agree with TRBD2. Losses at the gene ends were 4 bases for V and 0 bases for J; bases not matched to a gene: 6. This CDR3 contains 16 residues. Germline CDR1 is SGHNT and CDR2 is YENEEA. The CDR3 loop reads CASSSRRDYSYNEQFF. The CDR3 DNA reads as TGTGCCAGCAGCTCCAGACGGGACTACTCCTACAATGAGCAGTTCTTC.

Written as DNA, the CDR3 is TGTGCCAGTAGTATCCACAGGGAAGGTGAAAAACTGTTTTTT. Its protein product is CASSIHREGEKLFF. V and J are TRBV19 and TRBJ1-4, with D perhaps TRBD1 (6 bases). CDR3 length: 14 residues. Germline CDR1 reads LNHDA; CDR2 reads SQIVND (reference sequence). With 3 bases removed from V and 7 bases from J, the gap between germline ends came to 12 bases.